The next 10 T cell receptor beta chains were all read from a single sample in a study of regulatory T cells in long-lasting Graves disease. According to the study, TCR beta libraries were built with iRepertoire HTBI primers and CDR3-region Arm-PCR. MiXCR, run by TCRdb on the multiplex PCR reads, gives a single entry per CDR3 protein. The sample yields roughly 250,000 distinct CDR3 sequences, about 17% seen once. As for time point: newly diagnosed GD, antithyroid drugs for less than 3 months. RNA isolated from PBMCs was used to make the TCR library. These data are also associated with another study on T cells in Graves' hyperthyroidism and ophthalmopathy.

The starting material was peripheral blood mononuclear cells (PBMCs), obtained at new diagnosis, from a patient treated with antithyroid drugs. The receptors stem from a woman aged 25 to 39 with Graves disease.

V is TRBV20-1 and J is TRBJ1-2; the D gene is possibly TRBD1 (6 bases). Germline values: CDR1 DFQATT, CDR2 SNEGSKA (reference sequence). This CDR3 spans 11 amino acids. Between the trimmed V and J ends, which lost 3 bases and 5 bases, there was a span of 7 bases. The CDR3 DNA is TGCAGTGCTAGGGACAGTTATGGCTACACCTTC. As protein: CSARDSYGYTF.

The chain recombines TRBV4-1 with TRBJ2-1; TRBD2 aligns across 12 bases. Germline CDR1 reads MGHRA; CDR2 reads YSYEKL. The length of the CDR3 is 16 residues. V shed 0 bases, J shed 8 bases, and the junction held 5 bases outside the gene matches. The DNA of the CDR3 is TGCGCCAGCAGCCAAGATCTAGCGGGGGGGCTCTATGAGCAGTTCTTC. Protein product: CASSQDLAGGLYEQFF.

The table lists this clonotype with a few counts. V gene TRBV2 combines with J gene TRBJ1-2, with 10 bases matching TRBD1. This CDR3 contains 15 residues. Germline V CDR1 and CDR2: SNHLY, FYNNEI. The V gene end was trimmed by 4 bases and the J gene end by 7 bases; junction bases not matched to a gene: 9. This chain's CDR3 is CASSGADRGGFGYTF. DNA for the CDR3: TGTGCCAGCAGTGGGGCGGACAGGGGGGGGTTTGGCTACACCTTC.

This rearrangement joins TRBV20-1 to TRBJ2-3; 7 bases align to TRBD2. The germline CDR1 and CDR2 sequences are DFQATT and SNEGSKA (reference sequence). CDR3 length: 16 amino acids. The J segment lost 4 bases and the V segment lost 3 bases, leaving 13 bases of the junction unmatched. The CDR3 DNA is TGCAGTGCTAGCTCTGTGGGGGGGTTGGAGTCAGATACGCAGTATTTT. This gives the protein CSASSVGGLESDTQYF.

This chain connects TRBV10-1 to TRBJ2-7, with D maybe TRBD1 (6 bases). The CDR3 is 13 amino acids. CDR1 and CDR2 from the germline V gene are WNHNN and SYGVQD (reference sequence). Trimming took 9 bases from V and 2 from J, leaving 14 bases between them. CDR3: CARRLQGTYEQYF. The CDR3 DNA reads as TGCGCCAGGAGATTACAGGGTACCTACGAGCAGTACTTC.

This clonotype was seen many times. V is TRBV7-3 and J is TRBJ2-3, with 12 bases matching TRBD2. The CDR3 has 17 residues. In germline, CDR1 is SGHTA, CDR2 FQGTGA. V lost 5 bases and J lost 1; bases outside the gene matches: 7. The CDR3 DNA is TGTGCCAGCAGCCAGTCGGGACTAGCGGGCGGCACAGATACGCAGTATTTT. Its protein product is CASSQSGLAGGTDTQYF.

This chain connects TRBV4-2 to TRBJ1-5; D is unclear. The ends were cut back, 0 bases at V and 7 bases at J, with 7 bases in the middle. Looked up from germline, CDR1 is LGHNA and CDR2 is YNFKEQ. This CDR3 region has 13 residues. In DNA form, the CDR3 reads TGTGCCAGCAGCCAAGATGAGGCCCAGCCCCAGCATTTT. Protein sequence: CASSQDEAQPQHF.

This clonotype was observed a handful of times. J is TRBJ2-2 and V is TRBV7-6; D call uncertain. From germline, CDR1 is SGHVS and CDR2 FNYEAQ. The CDR3 consists of 14 residues. The V and J ends lost 2 bases and 1 base respectively, with 5 bases between them. The CDR3 spells CASSLSQNTGELFF. CDR3 sequence (DNA): TGTGCCAGCAGCTTAAGCCAGAACACCGGGGAGCTGTTTTTT.

This clonotype was detected ten times or more. The V and J genes are TRBV20-1 and TRBJ1-1; 9 bases match TRBD1. This CDR3 is built from 12 residues. Germline CDR1 and CDR2: DFQATT and SNEGSKA (reference sequence). V lost 5 bases and J lost 9; bases outside the gene matches: 7. The CDR3: CSAPDRGGQAFF. Here the CDR3 DNA reads TGCAGTGCTCCTGACAGGGGGGGCCAAGCTTTCTTT.

There are many counts of this clonotype. The chain is built from TRBV7-6 and TRBJ2-2, with no clear D. The V end was cut by 1 base, the J end by 9 bases, with 12 bases between. This CDR3 contains 14 residues. Germline CDR1 and CDR2: SGHVS and FNYEAQ. Here the CDR3 DNA reads TGTGCCAGCAGCTTAGGGCCCCGCGACCGGGAGCTGTTTTTT. This gives the protein CASSLGPRDRELFF.